The sequence of this T cell receptor beta chain was determined in a study of cytomegalovirus exposure and HLA in healthy donors. Study-level background: An analysis done earlier identified 95 million to 140 million unique TCR beta sequences from approximately 200 million T cells.

V was trimmed by 0 bases and J by 4 bases, leaving 10 bases between them. The CDR3 extends over 15 amino acids. CDR1 is MNHEY, CDR2 SVGAGI, per germline. PCR amplification relied on 60 Vbeta primers (plus 13 Jbeta primers). The protocol was immunoSEQ multiplex PCR, while the TCRdb copy is restricted to in-frame clones and leaves out a portion. This table holds approximately 120,000 clones. This sequence originates from a man younger than 35 in good health and CMV-seronegative. Sequences were obtained from PBMCs. The chain uses TRBV6-5 and TRBJ1-5, with TRBD1 as a possible D gene (6 bases). The CDR3 spells CASSYSGQLNQPQHF. The DNA of the CDR3 is TGTGCCAGCAGTTACTCCGGACAGCTTAATCAGCCCCAGCATTTT.